This T cell receptor beta chain originates from a study of blood T cell repertoires in COVID-19. TCRdb keeps only in-frame clones here, not all; method: immunoSEQ multiplex PCR. In the table there are over 90,000 clones, 75% to 95% of which are singletons. Sample: peripheral blood. This receptor was identified in a man younger than 35 with acute or convalescent COVID-19.

In DNA, the CDR3 is TGCGCCAGCAGAAGTTTCGTGGGGGGAATCAACTATGGCTACACCTTC. The encoded protein is CASRSFVGGINYGYTF. This chain connects TRBV5-1 to TRBJ1-2; perhaps TRBD1 as D (5 bases). The CDR3 runs to 16 residues. Germline V lookup: CDR1 SGHRS, CDR2 YFSETQ. V shed 5 bases and J shed 2 bases, with 19 bases lying between them. The variable domain in full, completed from reference TRBV5-1 and TRBJ1-2, reads KAGVTQTPRYLIKTRGQQVTLSCSPISGHRSVSWYQQTPGQGLQFLFEYFSETQRNKGNFPGRFSGRQFSNSRSEMNVSTLELGDSALYLCASRSFVGGINYGYTFGSGTRLTVV.